This TCR beta chain originates from a study of cytomegalovirus exposure and HLA in healthy donors. Generated by immunoSEQ multiplex PCR, the TCRdb table keeps only in-frame clones and is missing some. The sample yields about 120,000 clones, approximately 89% seen once. This clone showed up just a few times. The CDR3 is 19 amino acids. Germline V gives CDR1 SEHNR, CDR2 FQNEAQ (reference sequence). V lost 5 bases and J lost 0; bases outside the gene matches: 12. This clonotype was obtained from a woman younger than 30 in good health and CMV-seronegative. Input material: PBMCs. The chain carries TRBV7-9 and TRBJ2-2; 10 bases line up with TRBD2. As DNA, the CDR3 is TGTGCCAGCAGCCATCGGTTAGCGGGAGGACCCGCGAACACCGGGGAGCTGTTTTTT. Translation: CASSHRLAGGPANTGELFF.